Reported below is one TCR beta chain. Its antigen target is currently unknown. No much larger clone is present one base from it, and per-base qualities are unavailable. Donors were healthy HIV-negative adults with no recently reported acute infections or vaccinations. All donors were Caucasian adults living in Nashville, Tennessee, USA. CD4+ T cells were enriched by magnetic negative selection, after which naive cells were positively selected on CD45RA and the negative fraction was taken as the memory subset. After blood collection by leukapheresis, PBMCs were isolated using Ficoll-Histopaque density gradient centrifugation and then cryopreserved in the vapor phase of liquid nitrogen. Analytical flow cytometry was used to check the purity and quantity of each magnetically sorted T cell population. Genomic DNA was isolated from every sorted fraction and measured by UV absorbance on a Nanodrop 2000c.

This sample was included in a study of shared clonotypes between healthy human individuals (dated by TCRdb to the early 2020s). Looking at the study overall: A couple of women and a few men aged 18 to 49 years were included in the cohort. For each donor, three plates each were used for CD4 naive and CD4 memory, two plates were used for CD8 naive, and one plate was used for CD8 memory. Between about 0.94 and 8.9 billion PBMCs per donor were obtained by leukapheresis. To increase sequencing depth and limit assay-specific biases, different laboratories used diverse techniques to prepare libraries and sequence TCR repertoires. The study deeply sequenced blood TCR repertoires of about 5 healthy adults to estimate repertoire size and the extent of clonotype sharing between individuals. The full study reports these points: Rarefaction of sorted-subset datasets indicated incomplete sequencing despite the large sequencing depth. Pairwise subsampling led to the expectation that sequencing depth would affect the degree of clonotype sharing among donors. Around 5% of naive CD4, around 4% of naive CD8, roughly 2.4% of memory CD4, and 0.35% to 0.5% of memory CD8 clonotypes were shared across several donors. Estimated clonotype richness was generally larger for naive than for memory subsets. The genetic and exposure-history diversity represented was limited by the small number of donors. Sampling was restricted to blood, and TCR repertoires in tissue are likely to differ from TCR repertoires in blood. Compared with non-shared clonotypes, clonotypes shared by all four sorted-subset donors had higher generation probabilities.

TCR CDR3 regions were amplified from genomic DNA by multiplex PCR using the deep immunoSEQ assay. Extracted genomic DNA from each cell subset was spread evenly across all wells of several immunoSEQ 96-well plates, with each plate serving as a replicate. For sorted subsets, 200 to 250 ng of genomic DNA, equivalent to some 30,000 T cell genomes, went into each replicate PCR. The purified libraries were quantified using a Qubit 3.0 fluorometer, sized with a Bioanalyzer 2100, and then quantified again using the KAPA Library Quantification kit. Every immunoSEQ 96-well plate was sequenced on a dedicated single-read 150-cycle Illumina NextSeq 550 flow cell. In the paper's pipeline: The immunoSEQ output contained only junctional sequences without quality scores, so filtering could not match that applied to full-length reads. Sequences were annotated with PyIR, a Python wrapper for IgBLAST v1.9, using IMGT germline references to assign V/J genes and CDR3. Reads were removed for weak V/J assignments (E-value above 1e-6), missing CDR3, stop codons, out-of-frame junctions, or ambiguous translated residues. V3J clonotypes were defined as sequences sharing an identical inferred V gene, J gene, and CDR3 amino acid sequence. To compute the percentage overlap between repertoires, the number of shared unique clonotypes was divided by the size of the smaller repertoire. Repertoire richness was assessed with RTK rarefaction, the Chao1 estimator, and Recon v2.1 estimates of unobserved clonotypes. For all TCRbeta clonotypes obtained by the gDNA method from a handful of donors, generation probabilities were computed with OLGA. Not all clones reach the TCRdb copy of this immuneACCESS table, which keeps in-frame sequences only. Checked studies attribute under half of the gap to unresolved V genes and leave the rest unexplained. Clone size and the V and J calls come from that table; the DNA yielded D and trimming. The table for this sample lists some 2 million clones; approximately 95% of them were counted only once. The ten largest clones add up to 0.1% to 0.15% of the sample.

The specimen sequenced was naive CD4+ T cells sorted from blood. The cell subset or site label corresponds to: CD45RA+ positively selected. This TCR was recovered from a man aged 18 to 29 in good health.

The nucleotides are TGTGCCATCGGAGCGGGTGAGCAGTTCTTC. It codes for CAIGAGEQFF. The receptor chain draws on TRBV10-3 and TRBJ2-1; a weak D assignment points to TRBD2 (6 bases agree). V gives up 8 bases and J gives up 9 bases, and the segment between their germline ends measures 8 bases. The CDR1 and CDR2 encoded by the germline V gene are ENHRY and SYGVKD. Reading from cysteine to phenylalanine, the CDR3 counts 10 amino acids. Kept here is only the CDR3 DNA, which spans 30 bases and is read in frame from base 1.